This T cell receptor beta chain was recorded in a study of blood T cell repertoires in COVID-19. Turning to the study itself: The analysed material was cDNA or gDNA that came from T cells, B-cell-depleted T cells, or PBMCs.

The CDR3 totals 15 residues. V was pared by 2 bases and J by 0 bases, with 11 bases between. Germline V lookup: CDR1 GTSNPN, CDR2 SVGIG (reference sequence). The protocol was immunoSEQ multiplex PCR, while the TCRdb copy is restricted to in-frame clones and leaves out a portion. This sample carries about 390,000 clones, approximately 89% of them seen once, and the ten largest clones take 2% to 2.5%. Sequencing was carried out using peripheral blood. This TCR was recovered from a woman aged 60-75 years with COVID-19, enrolled during active disease. The J gene is TRBJ2-4, the V gene TRBV30, with D possibly being TRBD1 (5 bases). CDR3 residues: CAWSKRGLAKNIQYF. As DNA, the CDR3 is TGTGCCTGGAGTAAAAGGGGCTTAGCCAAAAACATTCAGTACTTC.